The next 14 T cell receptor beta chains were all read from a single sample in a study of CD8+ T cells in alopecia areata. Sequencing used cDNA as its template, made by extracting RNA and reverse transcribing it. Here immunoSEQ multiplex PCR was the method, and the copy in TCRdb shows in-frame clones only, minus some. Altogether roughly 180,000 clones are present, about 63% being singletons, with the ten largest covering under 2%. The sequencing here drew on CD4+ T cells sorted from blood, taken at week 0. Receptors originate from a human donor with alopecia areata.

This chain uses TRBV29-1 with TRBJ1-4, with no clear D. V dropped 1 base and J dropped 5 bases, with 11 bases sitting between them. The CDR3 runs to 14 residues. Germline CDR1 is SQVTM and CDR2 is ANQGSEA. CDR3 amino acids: CSVEVTASNEKLFF. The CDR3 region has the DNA TGCAGCGTTGAAGTTACAGCGTCAAATGAAAAACTGTTTTTT.

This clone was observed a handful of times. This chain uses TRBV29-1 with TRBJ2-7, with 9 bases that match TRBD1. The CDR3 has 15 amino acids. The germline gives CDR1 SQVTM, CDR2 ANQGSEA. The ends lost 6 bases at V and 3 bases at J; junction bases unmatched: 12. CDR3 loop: CSVGFTGTGRYEQYF. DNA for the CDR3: TGCAGCGTGGGGTTCACCGGGACAGGGCGCTACGAGCAGTACTTC.

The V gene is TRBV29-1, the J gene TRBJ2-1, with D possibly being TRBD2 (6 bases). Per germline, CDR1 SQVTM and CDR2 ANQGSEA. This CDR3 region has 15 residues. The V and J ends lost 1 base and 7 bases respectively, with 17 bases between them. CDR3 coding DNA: TGCAGCGTTGAAGTCAGAGCGGGCTGGGCGAATGAGCAGTTCTTC. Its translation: CSVEVRAGWANEQFF.

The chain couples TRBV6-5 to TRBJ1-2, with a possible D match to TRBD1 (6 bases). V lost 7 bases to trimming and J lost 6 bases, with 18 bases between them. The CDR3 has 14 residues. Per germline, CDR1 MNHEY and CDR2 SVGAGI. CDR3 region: CASTKQGGRHGYTF. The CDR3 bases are TGTGCCAGCACCAAACAGGGCGGGCGTCATGGCTACACCTTC.

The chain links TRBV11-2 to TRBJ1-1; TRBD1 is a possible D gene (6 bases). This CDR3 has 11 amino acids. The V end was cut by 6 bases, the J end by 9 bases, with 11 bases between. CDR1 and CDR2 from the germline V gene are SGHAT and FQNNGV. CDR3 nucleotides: TGTGCCAGCAGTTTCGGACAGCAAGCTTTCTTT. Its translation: CASSFGQQAFF.

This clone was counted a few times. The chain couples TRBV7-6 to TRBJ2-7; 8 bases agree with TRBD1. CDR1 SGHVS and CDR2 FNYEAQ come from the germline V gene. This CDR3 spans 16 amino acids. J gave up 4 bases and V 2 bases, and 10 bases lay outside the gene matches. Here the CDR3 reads CASSLIAGQDLYEQYF. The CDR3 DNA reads TGTGCCAGCAGCTTAATCGCGGGACAGGACTTATACGAGCAGTACTTC.

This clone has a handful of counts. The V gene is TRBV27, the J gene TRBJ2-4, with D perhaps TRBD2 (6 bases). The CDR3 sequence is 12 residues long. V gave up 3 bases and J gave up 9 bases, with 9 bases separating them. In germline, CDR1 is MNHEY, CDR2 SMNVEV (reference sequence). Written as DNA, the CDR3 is TGTGCCAGCAGTTTTTTGGGGGGCATTCAGTACTTC. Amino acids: CASSFLGGIQYF.

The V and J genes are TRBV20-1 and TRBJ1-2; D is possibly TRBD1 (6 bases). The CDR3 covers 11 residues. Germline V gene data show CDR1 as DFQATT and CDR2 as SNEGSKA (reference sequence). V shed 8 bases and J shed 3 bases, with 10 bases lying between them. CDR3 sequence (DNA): TGCAGTCTTCCAGGGGACTATGGCTACACCTTC. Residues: CSLPGDYGYTF.

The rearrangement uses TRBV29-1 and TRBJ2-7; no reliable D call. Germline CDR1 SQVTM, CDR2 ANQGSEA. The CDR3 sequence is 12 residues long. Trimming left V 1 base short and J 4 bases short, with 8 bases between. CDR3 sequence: CSVEVGQYEQYF. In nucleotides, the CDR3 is TGCAGCGTTGAAGTTGGGCAGTACGAGCAGTACTTC.

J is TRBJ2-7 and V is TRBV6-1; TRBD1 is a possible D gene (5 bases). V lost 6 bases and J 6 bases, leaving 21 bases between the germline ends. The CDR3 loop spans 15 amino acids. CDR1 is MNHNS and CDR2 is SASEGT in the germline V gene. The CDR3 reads CASSLEDTYSSEQYF. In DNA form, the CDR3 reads TGTGCCAGCAGCTTAGAGGACACCTACTCATCCGAGCAGTACTTC.

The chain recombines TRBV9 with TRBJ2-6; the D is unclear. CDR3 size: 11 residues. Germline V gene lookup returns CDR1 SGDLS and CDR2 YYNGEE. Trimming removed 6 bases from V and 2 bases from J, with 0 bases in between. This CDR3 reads CASTGANVLTF. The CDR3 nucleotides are TGTGCCAGCACTGGGGCCAACGTCCTGACTTTC. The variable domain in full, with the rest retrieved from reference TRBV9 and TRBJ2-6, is DSGVTQTPKHLITATGQRVTLRCSPRSGDLSVYWYQQSLDQGLQFLIQYYNGEERAKGNILERFSAQQFPDLHSELNLSSLELGDSALYFCASTGANVLTFGAGSRLTVL.

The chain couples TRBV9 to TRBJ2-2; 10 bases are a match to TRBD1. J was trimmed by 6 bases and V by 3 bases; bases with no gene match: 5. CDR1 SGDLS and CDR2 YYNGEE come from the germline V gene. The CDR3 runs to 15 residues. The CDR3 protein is CASSAGQGVSGELFF. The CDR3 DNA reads TGTGCCAGCAGCGCCGGACAGGGGGTGTCCGGGGAGCTGTTTTTT.

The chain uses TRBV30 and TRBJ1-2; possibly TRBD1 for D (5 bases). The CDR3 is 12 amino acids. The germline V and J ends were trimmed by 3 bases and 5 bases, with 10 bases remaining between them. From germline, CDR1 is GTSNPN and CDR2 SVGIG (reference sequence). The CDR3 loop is CAWRKGTYGYTF. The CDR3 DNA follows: TGTGCCTGGAGGAAAGGGACGTATGGCTACACCTTC.

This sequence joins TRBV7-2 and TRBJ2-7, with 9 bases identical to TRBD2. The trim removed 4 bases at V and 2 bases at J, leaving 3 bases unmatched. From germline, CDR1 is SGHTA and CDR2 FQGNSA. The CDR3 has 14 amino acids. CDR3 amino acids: CASSSSGATYEQYF. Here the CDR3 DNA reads TGTGCCAGCAGCTCTAGCGGGGCCACCTACGAGCAGTACTTC.